This is a list of T cell receptor beta chains from one sample in a study of blood T cell repertoires in COVID-19. Profiled with immunoSEQ multiplex PCR; TCRdb holds only in-frame clones, not every one. The table has around 310,000 clones, 75% to 90% seen once; the top ten hold over 9%. Sequencing used PBMCs or T cells enriched from blood (not recorded which). The source of these receptors is a woman aged 40 to 50 who had recovered from COVID-19. Both conserved end residues are part of each CDR3. D genes are given only for firm matches.

D,V,J,DNA,CDR3
TRBD2,TRBV9,TRBJ2-5,TGTGCCAGCAGCGCCCTAGCGGGAGATAAGGAGACCCAGTACTTC,CASSALAGDKETQYF
TRBD2,TRBV9,TRBJ2-5,TGTGCCAGCAGCGGAGGACTAGCGGGGTGGGAGACCCAGTACTTC,CASSGGLAGWETQYF
TRBD2,TRBV19,TRBJ2-1,TGTGCCAGTAGTATAGCGGGGGGGCCCAATGAGCAGTTCTTC,CASSIAGGPNEQFF
-,TRBV24-1,TRBJ2-1,TGTGCCACCAGTGATTTGGGGAGCCATTACAATGAGCAGTTCTTC,CATSDLGSHYNEQFF
TRBD1,TRBV7-2,TRBJ2-7,TGTGCCAGCAGCTTAGGACCAGGGGGCGAGGCCTACGAGCAGTACTTC,CASSLGPGGEAYEQYF
TRBD2,TRBV29-1,TRBJ2-1,TGCAGCGTTGTGGGTAGCGGGGGGTGGAATGAGCAGTTCTTC,CSVVGSGGWNEQFF
TRBD2,TRBV6-5,TRBJ2-1,TGTGCCAGCAGTTACTGGCCGGGAGGGGTCAAGAATGAGCAGTTCTTC,CASSYWPGGVKNEQFF
-,TRBV24-1,TRBJ2-1,TGTGCCACCAGTGATTCGAGTCAGGGGTCCTACAATGAGCAGTTCTTC,CATSDSSQGSYNEQFF
-,TRBV19,TRBJ2-1,TGTGCCAGTAGTACTCCCATCGGGAGCCTCTACAATGAGCAGTTCTTC,CASSTPIGSLYNEQFF
TRBD1,TRBV4-3,TRBJ1-1,TGCGCCAGCTCCCGGGACAGTGAGTCTGAAGCTTTCTTT,CASSRDSESEAFF
-,TRBV24-1,TRBJ2-1,TGTGCCACCAGTGATCCCCGGACAGTTGGAAATGAGCAGTTCTTC,CATSDPRTVGNEQFF
-,TRBV5-1,TRBJ1-4,TGCGCCAGCAGCTCGGTCAGGGGAACTAATGAAAAACTGTTTTTT,CASSSVRGTNEKLFF